These 32 T cell receptor beta chains came from one sample sequenced in a study of blood T cell repertoires in COVID-19. Here immunoSEQ multiplex PCR was the method, and the copy in TCRdb shows in-frame clones only, minus some. The top ten clones hold 2.5% to 4% of a sample with 150,000 or so clones, 85% of them seen once. The sample was peripheral blood. These receptors originate from a human donor with acute or convalescent COVID-19. The donor label of this sample is uncertain.

The sample holds one count of this clone. V gene TRBV6-1 combines with J gene TRBJ1-2; unclear D gene. The length of the CDR3 is 16 residues. The V end was cut by 1 base, the J end by 5 bases, with 17 bases between. Germline V gives CDR1 MNHNS, CDR2 SASEGT. In nucleotides, the CDR3 is TGTGCCAGCAGTGAAGGTCAGACCGGCGGGCTTTATGGCTACACCTTC. This translates into CASSEGQTGGLYGYTF.

This chain joins TRBV30 and TRBJ1-2; 8 nucleotides align to TRBD1. This CDR3 spans 12 amino acids. Germline trimming cut 3 bases from V and 7 bases from J; bases unmatched to any gene: 4. Germline values: CDR1 GTSNPN, CDR2 SVGIG (reference sequence). DNA for the CDR3: TGTGCCTGGAGGGGACAGGTGACTGGCTACACCTTC. Protein: CAWRGQVTGYTF.

V usage is TRBV5-4 and J usage is TRBJ2-1; 11 bases are a match to TRBD2. This CDR3 is built from 15 residues. The V segment lost 4 bases and the J segment 7 bases; nucleotides outside the gene matches: 7. CDR1 and CDR2 from the germline V gene are SGHNT and YYREEE (reference sequence). The CDR3 DNA reads as TGTGCCAGCAGCGTTAGCGGGGGGGCAAAAAATGAGCAGTTCTTC. It encodes CASSVSGGAKNEQFF.

The rearrangement joins TRBV7-2 to TRBJ2-7; 7 bases line up with TRBD2. The length of the CDR3 is 17 residues. V lost 1 base to trimming and J lost 3 bases; unmatched junction nucleotides: 12. CDR1 and CDR2 from the germline V gene are SGHTA and FQGNSA. CDR3 sequence: CASSLVGGDSSFYEQYF. The CDR3 DNA sequence: TGTGCCAGCAGCTTAGTGGGGGGGGACTCCTCTTTCTACGAGCAGTACTTC.

This chain connects TRBV9 to TRBJ2-3, with unresolved D. This CDR3 region has 14 residues. Germline CDR1 reads SGDLS; CDR2 reads YYNGEE. V lost 3 bases, J lost 1 base, and 9 bases lay in between. The CDR3 here is CASSESRGTDTQYF. The CDR3 DNA is TGTGCCAGCAGCGAGAGCCGGGGCACAGATACGCAGTATTTT.

This clone was seen more than once but under ten times. This chain joins TRBV4-1 and TRBJ2-3, with D tentatively TRBD1 (5 bases). The V gene's germline CDR1 is MGHRA and CDR2 YSYEKL. The CDR3 has 16 amino acids. V gave up 1 base and J gave up 4 bases, with 15 bases separating them. In DNA form, the CDR3 reads TGCGCCAGCAGCCAAGGTTACAAGGGGTCGGCAGATACGCAGTATTTT. Protein: CASSQGYKGSADTQYF.

This clone was counted a few times. The genes are TRBV2 and TRBJ2-1; TRBD2 matches at 9 bases. The V gene end was trimmed by 6 bases and the J gene end by 4 bases; junction bases not matched to a gene: 7. CDR1 is SNHLY and CDR2 is FYNNEI in the germline V gene. The length of the CDR3 is 15 residues. The chain's CDR3 is CASRGAGGLYNEQFF. The CDR3 bases are TGTGCCAGCAGGGGAGCGGGGGGCTTATACAATGAGCAGTTCTTC. The full variable domain, in which reference TRBV2 and TRBJ2-1 provide the parts outside the CDR3, is EPEVTQTPSHQVTQMGQEVILRCVPISNHLYFYWYRQILGQKVEFLVSFYNNEISEKSEIFDDQFSVERPDGSNFTLKIRSTKLEDSAMYFCASRGAGGLYNEQFFGPGTRLTVL.

This chain links TRBV12-3 or TRBV12-4 with TRBJ1-1; the D is unclear. V lost 6 bases and J lost 7, with 15 bases in between. The CDR3 has 13 residues. The CDR3 DNA sequence: TGTGCCAGCAGCCTAACCACCTATAATGAAGCTTTCTTT. Translation gives CASSLTTYNEAFF.

The chain uses TRBV6-5 and TRBJ1-1; possible D gene TRBD1, 6 bases. This CDR3 spans 15 amino acids. V was pared by 5 bases and J by 1 base, with 14 bases between. CDR1 MNHEY and CDR2 SVGAGI come from the germline V gene. This CDR3 is CASSPGGQGNTEAFF. As DNA, the CDR3 is TGTGCCAGCAGTCCGGGGGGGCAGGGGAACACTGAAGCTTTCTTT.

The CDR3 loop reads CASSISPAREKLFF. The CDR3 nucleotides read TGTGCCAGTAGTATTAGTCCCGCCCGGGAAAAACTGTTTTTT. The chain employs TRBV19 and TRBJ1-4, with no clear D. Germline values: CDR1 LNHDA, CDR2 SQIVND (reference sequence). V was clipped by 3 bases and J by 8 bases, with 13 bases between them. The CDR3 contains 14 residues.

The CDR3 coding sequence is TGTGCCAGCAGCTTAAAACCACCGACTCGGCCGCTGGACAATGAGCAGTTCTTC. Translating it yields CASSLKPPTRPLDNEQFF. The V and J genes are TRBV7-3 and TRBJ2-1; D unresolved. The CDR3 spans 18 residues. V gave up 1 base and J gave up 5 bases, with 21 bases separating them. Germline-derived CDR1 and CDR2 are SGHTA and FQGTGA.

V and J are TRBV27 and TRBJ2-7; D is unresolved. V was shortened by 8 bases and J by 5 bases, with 13 bases between the two germline ends. Germline CDR1 is MNHEY and CDR2 is SMNVEV (reference sequence). This CDR3 has 12 amino acids. DNA for the CDR3: TGTGCCAGCGGCAGGCAGGCCCACGAGCAGTACTTC. Its protein product is CASGRQAHEQYF.

This clone is a singleton in its sample. The chain links TRBV29-1 to TRBJ1-1; 7 nucleotides align to TRBD1. This CDR3 comprises 13 residues. Looked up from germline, CDR1 is SQVTM and CDR2 is ANQGSEA. Losses at the gene ends were 6 bases for V and 4 bases for J; bases not matched to a gene: 8. The CDR3 bases are TGCAGCGTCGTCAGGGGGATCCCCACTGAAGCTTTCTTT. Encoded protein: CSVVRGIPTEAFF.

The chain links TRBV7-9 to TRBJ1-2, with D tentatively TRBD1 (6 bases). Trimming pared 3 bases from V and 4 bases from J, leaving 21 bases between. The CDR3 sequence is 17 residues long. Per germline, CDR1 SEHNR and CDR2 FQNEAQ (reference sequence). CDR3 DNA sequence: TGTGCCAGCAGCTTGTCATCGGGGGGGCCCCGGACCTATGGCTACACCTTC. This codes for CASSLSSGGPRTYGYTF.

The rearrangement links TRBV7-9 to TRBJ2-3; the match to TRBD2 covers 14 bases. Per the germline V gene, CDR1 is SEHNR and CDR2 is FQNEAQ (reference sequence). The CDR3 sequence is 17 residues long. V lost 4 bases, J lost 6 bases, and 9 bases stayed unmatched. The CDR3 loop is CASSSHWTSGGSDTQYF. The DNA of the CDR3 is TGTGCCAGCAGCTCCCACTGGACTAGCGGGGGGTCGGATACGCAGTATTTT.

V usage is TRBV2 and J usage is TRBJ1-1, with TRBD1 as a possible D gene (6 bases). In germline, CDR1 is SNHLY, CDR2 FYNNEI. With 10 bases removed from V and 4 bases from J, the gap between germline ends came to 19 bases. The CDR3 totals 14 residues. The DNA for the CDR3 is TGTGCCACCGGTGAACTCCTCAGGGGCACTGAAGCTTTCTTT. It codes for CATGELLRGTEAFF. Using reference TRBV2 and TRBJ1-1 for the parts outside the CDR3, the full variable domain is EPEVTQTPSHQVTQMGQEVILRCVPISNHLYFYWYRQILGQKVEFLVSFYNNEISEKSEIFDDQFSVERPDGSNFTLKIRSTKLEDSAMYFCATGELLRGTEAFFGQGTRLTVV.

This clone was observed a handful of times. The rearrangement joins TRBV11-3 to TRBJ2-5; 9 nucleotides agree with TRBD1. The CDR3 is 16 residues long. CDR1 is SGHNT and CDR2 is YENEEA in the germline V gene. After removal of 5 bases from V and 4 bases from J, the junction contained 11 bases not matched to a gene. The chain's CDR3 is CASSLGTGFGVETQYF. CDR3 bases: TGTGCCAGCAGCCTGGGGACAGGGTTTGGTGTAGAGACCCAGTACTTC.

The DNA for the CDR3 is TGTGCCAGCAGGAAGGACAGGACGATGAACACTGAAGCTTTCTTT. Translating it yields CASRKDRTMNTEAFF. This chain uses TRBV2 with TRBJ1-1; 7 nucleotides line up with TRBD1. CDR3 length: 15 amino acids. Germline trimming cut 6 bases from V and 0 bases from J; bases unmatched to any gene: 7. Germline CDR1 and CDR2: SNHLY and FYNNEI.

This clone was observed a single time. This chain joins TRBV28 and TRBJ1-2, with a possible D match to TRBD1 (6 bases). Per the germline V gene, CDR1 is MDHEN and CDR2 is SYDVKM. V was shortened by 5 bases and J by 4 bases, with 17 bases between the two germline ends. The CDR3 has 15 amino acids. CDR3 in amino acids: CASSPPTGWFYGYTF. The CDR3 region has the DNA TGTGCCAGCAGTCCTCCGACAGGTTGGTTCTATGGCTACACCTTC.

V usage is TRBV3-1 (or the pseudogene TRBV3-2) and J usage is TRBJ1-2; 8 bases align to TRBD1. The CDR3 has 13 amino acids. The germline V gene encodes CDR1 LGHDT and CDR2 YNNKEL (reference sequence). Germline trimming cut 4 bases from V and 4 bases from J; bases unmatched to any gene: 2. The CDR3 DNA reads TGTGCCAGCAGCCGGACAGGGCCCTATGGCTACACCTTC. Protein product: CASSRTGPYGYTF.

This chain connects TRBV6-5 to TRBJ1-1; no firm D call. Between the trimmed V and J ends, which lost 8 bases and 0 bases, there was a span of 10 bases. Per the germline V gene, CDR1 is MNHEY and CDR2 is SVGAGI. The CDR3 covers 13 residues. The CDR3 DNA reads TGTGCCAGCTTAGCGGCCATGAACACTGAAGCTTTCTTT. Translating it yields CASLAAMNTEAFF.

The chain carries TRBV23-1 and TRBJ1-2; D unclear. Being an ORF, TRBV23-1 has a function that is uncertain. This CDR3 region has 17 residues. Trimming removed 2 bases at V and 6 bases at J, with 22 bases between. The CDR3 protein is CASSQPPLWVTSDGYTF. The CDR3, as DNA: TGCGCCAGCAGTCAACCGCCCCTGTGGGTGACTTCGGATGGCTACACCTTC.

This clone appeared a few times. The chain has TRBV24-1 and TRBJ2-1; 8 bases fit TRBD2. Looked up from germline, CDR1 is KGHDR and CDR2 is SFDVKD. V lost 0 bases and J lost 0; bases outside the gene matches: 0. This CDR3 comprises 16 residues. The CDR3 loop reads CATSDLSGSSYNEQFF. The CDR3 coding sequence is TGTGCCACCAGTGATTTGAGCGGGAGCTCCTACAATGAGCAGTTCTTC.

This chain links TRBV14 with TRBJ1-5; 9 bases line up with TRBD1. The germline gives CDR1 SGHDN, CDR2 FVKESK. V lost 4 bases to trimming and J lost 4 bases; unmatched junction nucleotides: 2. The CDR3 is 14 amino acids. CDR3 DNA sequence: TGTGCCAGCAGCCCGACAGGGGGAAATCAGCCCCAGCATTTT. Translating it yields CASSPTGGNQPQHF.

The rearrangement uses TRBV4-1 and TRBJ1-2; D ambiguous. V gave up 0 bases and J gave up 1 base, with 3 bases separating them. Germline V CDR1 and CDR2: MGHRA, YSYEKL. This CDR3 contains 13 residues. The CDR3 protein is CASSQDSNYGYTF. In DNA form, the CDR3 reads TGCGCCAGCAGCCAAGACAGTAACTATGGCTACACCTTC.

The chain uses TRBV6-5 and TRBJ2-7; no firm D call. The V gene's germline CDR1 is MNHEY and CDR2 SVGAGI. V was cut by 8 bases and J by 0 bases, with 11 bases left in between. This CDR3 has 13 residues. CDR3 region: CASGLGSSYEQYF. CDR3 bases: TGTGCCAGCGGCCTAGGCAGCTCCTACGAGCAGTACTTC.

The chain couples TRBV25-1 to TRBJ2-3, with 11 bases fitting TRBD2. V dropped 4 bases and J dropped 1; count of bases not matched to a gene: 10. Germline-derived CDR1 and CDR2 are MGHDK and SYGVNS. CDR3 length equals 18 residues. CDR3 DNA: TGTGCCAGCAGTGGTCCGTTTAGCGGGAGGGGGGGCACAGATACGCAGTATTTT. It is translated as CASSGPFSGRGGTDTQYF.

The rearrangement uses TRBV10-3 and TRBJ2-2, with a possible D match to TRBD1 (6 bases). Trimming removed 5 bases from V and 2 bases from J, with 9 bases in between. CDR3 length: 14 residues. Germline V CDR1 and CDR2: ENHRY, SYGVKD. CDR3 sequence reads: CAISSGHNTGELFF. The CDR3 bases are TGTGCCATCAGTTCGGGACACAACACCGGGGAGCTGTTTTTT.

This chain connects TRBV6-1 to TRBJ1-1; the D gene is possibly TRBD1 (6 bases). This CDR3 comprises 14 residues. V was cut by 5 bases and J by 0 bases, with 10 bases left in between. Looked up from germline, CDR1 is MNHNS and CDR2 is SASEGT. The CDR3 protein is CASSSRTVNTEAFF. Here the CDR3 DNA reads TGTGCCAGCAGTTCTCGGACAGTGAACACTGAAGCTTTCTTT.

The V and J genes are TRBV27 and TRBJ2-6; 9 bases align to TRBD1. The germline V gene encodes CDR1 MNHEY and CDR2 SMNVEV (reference sequence). The trim removed 5 bases at V and 7 bases at J, leaving 12 bases unmatched. CDR3 length: 17 amino acids. Here the CDR3 DNA reads TGTGCCAGCAGTCCCCGATCACAGGGGGCAATAGCCAACGTCCTGACTTTC. This translates into CASSPRSQGAIANVLTF.

This chain connects TRBV4-1 to TRBJ1-6; 7 nucleotides align to TRBD1. Germline trimming cut 0 bases from V and 6 bases from J; bases unmatched to any gene: 17. This CDR3 has 20 amino acids. Germline V CDR1 and CDR2: MGHRA, YSYEKL. CDR3 region: CASSQDTGQSLDGGNSPLHF. CDR3 coding DNA: TGCGCCAGCAGCCAAGATACGGGACAGTCGCTCGACGGGGGTAATTCACCCCTCCACTTT.

The sample holds a few counts of this clone. The rearrangement uses TRBV5-4 and TRBJ1-2; 9 bases align to TRBD1. The ends lost 1 base at V and 8 bases at J; junction bases unmatched: 3. The length of the CDR3 is 13 residues. Germline V lookup: CDR1 SGHNT, CDR2 YYREEE (reference sequence). CDR3 sequence reads: CASSLTGGKGYTF. In nucleotides, the CDR3 is TGTGCCAGCAGCTTGACAGGGGGCAAAGGCTACACCTTC.